What follows is one T cell receptor beta chain and its context. What it binds is unknown. Produced via immunoSEQ multiplex PCR; TCRdb's table is partial and in-frame only. The table records 30,000 to 45,000 clones, approximately 87% of them present only once. The data are from a study of CD4 T cells in relation to SARS-CoV-2 and coronaviruses. Overall study context: Convalescent patients were under 10 males and 4 females; two were Hispanic. Findings and caveats of the study: The assay detects memory recall responses, not culture-primed primary responses.

V shed 4 bases and J 5 bases; nucleotides not matched to a gene: 10. CDR3 length equals 16 residues. Germline V gene sequence: CDR1 MRHNA, CDR2 SNTAGT. Sequencing was done on a sample of memory CD4+ T cells from PBMCs. The clonotype was recovered from an adult with COVID-19. The chain combines TRBV6-4 with TRBJ2-1, with TRBD1 matching 8 bases. This CDR3 is CASSVVGRGQDNEQFF. DNA of the CDR3: TGTGCCAGCAGTGTGGTCGGCAGGGGGCAAGACAATGAGCAGTTCTTC.